The sequence of this TCR beta chain was determined in a study of Graves' ophthalmopathy and Graves' hyperthyroidism. As regards this clonotype: Its specificity is not known.

Study-wide points: Among expanded thyroid clonotypes above 0.001 frequency, most also occurred in blood. A 13-signature model separated ophthalmopathy from stable hyperthyroidism, approximately 87% sensitivity, 80% to 83% specificity.

The germline gives CDR1 DFQATT, CDR2 SNEGSKA (reference sequence). Losses at the gene ends were 5 bases for V and 3 bases for J; bases not matched to a gene: 6. This CDR3 has 14 amino acids. Scientists amplified the TCR beta CDR3 regions from RNA transcripts. First-round RT-PCR employed HTBI primers, with a second-round multiplex PCR after it. TCRdb re-called the multiplex PCR reads through MiXCR, storing one row per CDR3 protein. The sample holds 300,000 to 450,000 distinct CDR3 sequences, about 18% seen once. Source material: peripheral blood. This chain links TRBV20-1 with TRBJ2-5; TRBD1 matches 10 bases. The source is an adult woman with stable Graves' hyperthyroidism. The CDR3 nucleotides read TGCAGTGCTGGGTTGGGGACAGGGGAAGAGACCCAGTACTTC. It yields the protein CSAGLGTGEETQYF.